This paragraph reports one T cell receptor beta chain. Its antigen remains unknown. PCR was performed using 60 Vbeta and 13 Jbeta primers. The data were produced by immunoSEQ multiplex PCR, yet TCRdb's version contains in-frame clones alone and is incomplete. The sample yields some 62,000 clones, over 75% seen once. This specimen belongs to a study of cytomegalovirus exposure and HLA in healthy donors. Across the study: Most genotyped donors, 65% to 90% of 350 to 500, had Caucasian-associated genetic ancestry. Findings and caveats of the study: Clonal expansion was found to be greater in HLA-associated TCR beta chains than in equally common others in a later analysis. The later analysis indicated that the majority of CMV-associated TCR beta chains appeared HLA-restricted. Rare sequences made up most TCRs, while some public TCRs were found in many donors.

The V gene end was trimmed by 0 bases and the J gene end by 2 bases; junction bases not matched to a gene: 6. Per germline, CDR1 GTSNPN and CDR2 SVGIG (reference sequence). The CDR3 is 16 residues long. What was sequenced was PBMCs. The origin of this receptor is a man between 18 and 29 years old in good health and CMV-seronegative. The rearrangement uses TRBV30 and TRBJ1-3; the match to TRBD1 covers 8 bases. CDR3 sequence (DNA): TGTGCCTGGAGTGTCGCTCGGACAGGGACTGGAAACACCATATATTTT. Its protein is CAWSVARTGTGNTIYF.